The clone carrying this TCR beta chain occurred a few times. Its antigen is undetermined. TCRdb re-analysed the RT-PCR reads in MiXCR, keeping a single row per CDR3 protein. The table includes around 750,000 distinct CDR3 sequences, 21% detected once. This sample is drawn from a study of response to subunit inactivated influenza vaccine. Study-wide findings and caveats: Authors suggested that a seasonal influenza vaccination recruits few new T cells each time.

J was trimmed by 3 bases and V by 3 bases; bases with no gene match: 3. The germline CDR1 and CDR2 sequences are LGHNA and YNFKEQ. CDR3 length equals 14 residues. Sequenced here: PBMCs from blood, sampled about 5 days after vaccination. The chain joins TRBV4-2 to TRBJ2-5; 8 nucleotides agree with TRBD1. This TCR was recovered from a man in his forties or fifties who received an inactivated influenza vaccine. This CDR3 reads CASSHAGQEETQYF. In DNA, the CDR3 is TGTGCCAGCAGCCATGCGGGACAGGAAGAGACCCAGTACTTC.